Given below is one T cell receptor beta chain in context. With 2 bases removed from V and 11 bases from J, the gap between germline ends came to 16 bases. Germline CDR1 is SNHLY and CDR2 is FYNNEI. The CDR3 spans 14 residues. The method was immunoSEQ multiplex PCR; TCRdb's version includes in-frame clones alone and lacks a portion of them. The table has about 100,000 clones, about 85% seen once. This sample stems from a study of control samples from healthy donors and cancer patients. The chain links TRBV2 to TRBJ1-5; D possibly corresponds to TRBD1 (6 bases). The sequence derives from a man aged 25 to 45 in good health. Sequenced input: blood. The CDR3 region has the DNA TGTGCCAGCAGTGAACAGGGGACTACCTTGTCCCAGCATTTT. Residues: CASSEQGTTLSQHF.